These T cell receptor beta chains were read from a single sample in a study of T cell responses to AZD1222 COVID-19 vaccine. The method was immunoSEQ multiplex PCR; TCRdb's version includes in-frame clones alone and lacks a portion of them. The sample includes some 130,000 clones, about four fifths of them seen just once. The starting material was peripheral blood, obtained on day 0 of AZD1222 vaccination. The receptors were gathered from an adult in good health. CDR3s include the opening cysteine and the closing phenylalanine or tryptophan. Each record gives: CDR3 protein, CDR3 DNA, D gene, J gene, V gene, clone size. The D gene is left open where the match is weak. Some rows have no size entry. The others give once, few or many, or a class for an expanded clone.

CDR3: CASSSSRTGNTEAFF
DNA: TGTGCCAGTAGTTCTTCCCGGACGGGGAACACTGAAGCTTTCTTT
D: .
J: TRBJ1-1
V: TRBV19
size: .

CDR3: CASSLRPGLAGSTQYF
DNA: TGTGCCAGCAGCCTCCGCCCGGGACTAGCGGGGAGTACGCAGTATTTT
D: TRBD2
J: TRBJ2-3
V: TRBV7-3
size: few

CDR3: CASSQGARGMGAFF
DNA: TGTGCCAGCAGCCAAGGGGCTCGGGGTATGGGGGCTTTCTTT
D: .
J: TRBJ1-1
V: TRBV3-1/TRBV3-2
size: .

CDR3: CAWSTWAQRTTQYF
DNA: TGTGCCTGGAGTACGTGGGCCCAACGTACTACGCAGTATTTT
D: .
J: TRBJ2-3
V: TRBV30
size: few

CDR3: CSVEGSDQETQYF
DNA: TGCAGCGTTGAGGGGTCAGACCAAGAGACCCAGTACTTC
D: .
J: TRBJ2-5
V: TRBV29-1
size: few

CDR3: CASSPGPEEKLFF
DNA: TGTGCCAGCAGCCCCGGACCAGAGGAAAAACTGTTTTTT
D: .
J: TRBJ1-4
V: TRBV5-4
size: .

CDR3: CASSIQGQEYNEQFF
DNA: TGTGCCAGTAGTATCCAGGGACAGGAGTACAATGAGCAGTTCTTC
D: TRBD1
J: TRBJ2-1
V: TRBV19
size: once

CDR3: CASSRVQGVNTEAFF
DNA: TGTGCCAGCAGCCGCGTACAGGGAGTGAACACTGAAGCTTTCTTT
D: .
J: TRBJ1-1
V: TRBV5-6
size: .

CDR3: CASSEDGQGLYNEQFF
DNA: TGTGCCAGCAGCGAAGATGGACAGGGGCTCTACAATGAGCAGTTCTTC
D: TRBD1
J: TRBJ2-1
V: TRBV9
size: .

CDR3: CASSHGQGGRELVRNYGYTF
DNA: TGCGCCAGCAGCCACGGACAGGGAGGTCGTGAGCTCGTGAGAAACTATGGCTACACCTTC
D: TRBD1
J: TRBJ1-2
V: TRBV4-1
size: .

CDR3: CASSQKRGTPGNTIYF
DNA: TGCGCCAGCAGTCAAAAAAGAGGGACGCCTGGAAACACCATATATTTT
D: .
J: TRBJ1-3
V: TRBV23-1
size: .

CDR3: CASRPSGQETQYF
DNA: TGCGCCAGCAGGCCTTCGGGGCAAGAGACCCAGTACTTC
D: .
J: TRBJ2-5
V: TRBV5-1
size: .

CDR3: CASSLVPEPLSPLHF
DNA: TGTGCCAGCAGCTTAGTACCGGAGCCCCTTTCACCCCTCCACTTT
D: .
J: TRBJ1-6
V: TRBV7-2
size: .

CDR3: CASSRSGQGAYEQYF
DNA: TGCGCCAGCAGTAGGTCTGGACAGGGGGCATACGAGCAGTACTTC
D: TRBD1
J: TRBJ2-7
V: TRBV10-2
size: .

CDR3: CASSSWTGSADSSYEQYF
DNA: TGTGCCAGCAGTTCCTGGACGGGGTCAGCGGACTCAAGCTACGAGCAGTACTTC
D: .
J: TRBJ2-7
V: TRBV28
size: .

CDR3: CASSLVASASYEQYF
DNA: TGTGCCAGCAGCTTAGTGGCTAGCGCCTCCTACGAGCAGTACTTC
D: .
J: TRBJ2-7
V: TRBV7-9
size: .